The 14 T cell receptor beta chains below come from one sample, sequenced in a study of blood T cell repertoires in COVID-19. TCRdb's table, derived via immunoSEQ multiplex PCR, lists solely in-frame clones and lacks some. The repertoire holds around 70,000 clones, around 86% seen once, with roughly 12% in the top ten. The specimen sequenced was peripheral blood. Receptor source: a human donor in a cohort sampled during active COVID-19.

CDR3 DNA sequence: TGTGCCATCAGTGCTGGGACAGGGGCGAACACAGATACGCAGTATTTT. Its translation is CAISAGTGANTDTQYF. J is TRBJ2-3 and V is TRBV10-3; 10 nucleotides line up with TRBD1. V lost 4 bases, J lost 2 bases, and 6 bases stayed unmatched. CDR1 and CDR2 (germline): ENHRY, SYGVKD. CDR3 size: 16 residues.

The V and J genes are TRBV27 and TRBJ2-1; TRBD1 aligns across 7 bases. This CDR3 has 14 amino acids. Per germline, CDR1 MNHEY and CDR2 SMNVEV (reference sequence). The J segment lost 0 bases and the V segment lost 9 bases, leaving 5 bases of the junction unmatched. CDR3: CASGTGVSYNEQFF. As DNA, the CDR3 is TGTGCCAGTGGAACAGGGGTCTCCTACAATGAGCAGTTCTTC.

The genes are TRBV9 and TRBJ1-2, with 8 bases identical to TRBD1. Germline assignment: CDR1 SGDLS and CDR2 YYNGEE. V shed 4 bases and J 6 bases; nucleotides not matched to a gene: 8. This CDR3 contains 14 residues. The chain's CDR3 is CASSSEDREDGYTF. CDR3 DNA sequence: TGTGCCAGCAGCTCCGAGGACAGGGAGGATGGCTACACCTTC.

The CDR3 region has the DNA TGTGCCAGCAGTTTCTCTCCGCGGGAACAGTATTTT. Translation: CASSFSPREQYF. J is TRBJ2-3 and V is TRBV12-3 or TRBV12-4; D is possibly TRBD2 (6 bases). Trimming shortened V by 3 bases and J by 12 bases, and 13 bases separated the two germline ends. The CDR3 contains 12 residues.

The rearrangement uses TRBV27 and TRBJ2-7, with a tentative D call TRBD1 (6 bases). The CDR3 totals 16 residues. Germline V gene data show CDR1 as MNHEY and CDR2 as SMNVEV (reference sequence). Trimming removed 3 bases at V and 1 base at J, with 16 bases between. CDR3 residues: CASSFPPIGQSYEQYF. The CDR3 coding sequence is TGTGCCAGCAGTTTCCCCCCGATAGGACAGTCCTACGAGCAGTACTTC.

The chain has TRBV6-1 and TRBJ1-6; no definite D call. The V gene's germline CDR1 is MNHNS and CDR2 SASEGT. This CDR3 is 14 amino acids long. V was shortened by 2 bases and J by 7 bases, with 9 bases between the two germline ends. CDR3 region: CASSEWGVNSPLHF. CDR3 nucleotide sequence: TGTGCCAGCAGTGAATGGGGAGTGAATTCACCCCTCCACTTT.

The chain links TRBV10-3 to TRBJ1-1; 8 bases are shared with TRBD1. This CDR3 has 14 amino acids. V was pared by 7 bases and J by 1 base, with 5 bases of the junction left unmatched. Germline-derived CDR1 and CDR2 are ENHRY and SYGVKD. The DNA of the CDR3 is TGTGCCATCAAGGGGACAGGCCCGAACACTGAAGCTTTCTTT. It encodes CAIKGTGPNTEAFF.

This clone was observed a handful of times. The rearrangement joins TRBV6-6 to TRBJ1-2; 8 bases align to TRBD1. This CDR3 spans 14 amino acids. Germline loops: CDR1 MNHNY, CDR2 SVGAGI (reference sequence). Losses at the gene ends were 4 bases for V and 4 bases for J; bases not matched to a gene: 5. This CDR3 is CASSSLGQGYGYTF. DNA of the CDR3: TGTGCCAGCAGTTCGTTAGGACAGGGCTATGGCTACACCTTC.

This sequence joins TRBV7-8 and TRBJ1-4; D is unclear. CDR1 and CDR2 (germline): SGHVS, FQNEAQ. Trimming took 6 bases from V and 7 from J, leaving 12 bases between them. The CDR3 totals 13 residues. CDR3 loop: CASSRTPTEKLFF. The CDR3 DNA sequence: TGTGCCAGCAGTCGTACACCCACTGAAAAACTGTTTTTT.

The chain has TRBV9 and TRBJ1-1; D gene ambiguous. CDR1 is SGDLS and CDR2 is YYNGEE in the germline V gene. V gave up 3 bases and J gave up 0 bases, with 6 bases separating them. There are 13 residues in the CDR3. This chain's CDR3 is CASSGHMNTEAFF. In DNA form, the CDR3 reads TGTGCCAGCAGCGGGCACATGAACACTGAAGCTTTCTTT.

This clone was detected only once. The chain uses TRBV28 and TRBJ1-2; 7 bases map to TRBD1. Trimming took 9 bases from V and 5 from J; bases not matched to a gene: 6. This CDR3 is built from 12 residues. Germline assignment: CDR1 MDHEN and CDR2 SYDVKM. The CDR3, as DNA: TGTGCCAGTGGGGGACAGCGTTATGGCTACACCTTC. It yields the protein CASGGQRYGYTF.

The chain combines TRBV10-3 with TRBJ2-6; D remains ambiguous. CDR1 is ENHRY, CDR2 SYGVKD, per germline. The V gene lost 10 bases and the J gene lost 2 bases, with 24 bases spanning the gap. This CDR3 is built from 18 residues. Here the CDR3 DNA reads TGTGCCACCCGAGTCGCAGGCGTGCCCCCAACTGGGGCCAACGTCCTGACTTTC. Translation: CATRVAGVPPTGANVLTF.

The V gene is TRBV7-3, the J gene TRBJ2-5, with 7 bases that match TRBD1. Germline CDR1 is SGHTA and CDR2 is FQGTGA. V was clipped by 5 bases and J by 1 base; unmatched bases: 4. The CDR3 sequence is 14 residues long. CDR3 sequence (DNA): TGTGCCAGCAGCCCAGGGGGACCCCAAGAGACCCAGTACTTC. It codes for CASSPGGPQETQYF.

This rearrangement joins TRBV6-5 to TRBJ1-1; D may be TRBD1 (5 bases). With 7 bases removed from V and 1 base from J, the gap between germline ends came to 10 bases. The germline V gene encodes CDR1 MNHEY and CDR2 SVGAGI. The CDR3 runs to 13 residues. The CDR3 here is CASTITGNTEAFF. The CDR3 DNA reads TGTGCCAGCACCATTACAGGGAACACTGAAGCTTTCTTT.